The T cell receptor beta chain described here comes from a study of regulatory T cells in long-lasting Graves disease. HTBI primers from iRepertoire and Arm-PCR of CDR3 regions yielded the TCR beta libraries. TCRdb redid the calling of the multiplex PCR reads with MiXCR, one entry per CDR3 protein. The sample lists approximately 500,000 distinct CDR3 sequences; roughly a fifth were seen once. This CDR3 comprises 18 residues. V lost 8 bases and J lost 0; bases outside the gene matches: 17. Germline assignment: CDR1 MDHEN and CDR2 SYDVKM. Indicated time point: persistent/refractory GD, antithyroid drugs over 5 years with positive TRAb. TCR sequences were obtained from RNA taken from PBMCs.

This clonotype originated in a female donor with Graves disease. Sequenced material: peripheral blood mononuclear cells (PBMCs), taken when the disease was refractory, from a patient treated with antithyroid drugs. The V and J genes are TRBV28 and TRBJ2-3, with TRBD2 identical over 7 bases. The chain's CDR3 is CASGTPSGVRPSTDTQYF. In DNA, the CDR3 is TGTGCCAGCGGAACCCCCAGCGGGGTTCGTCCTAGCACAGATACGCAGTATTTT.